The 27 T cell receptor beta chains below come from one sample, sequenced in a study of OX40 agonist ivuxolimab in advanced cancers. Sequenced by immunoSEQ multiplex PCR; TCRdb stores in-frame clones only, minus some. The profile covers some 21,000 clones, with around 80% appearing a single time and 25% to 30% taken by the ten largest. The sequences come from CD4+ or CD8+ T cells sorted from blood, collected in a trial of the OX40 agonist ivuxolimab. The receptors originated from an adult with an advanced solid tumor such as melanoma, head and neck, liver or kidney cancer.

The V call is TRBV28, the J call TRBJ1-5, with D unresolved. CDR1 and CDR2 (germline): MDHEN, SYDVKM. The CDR3 totals 16 residues. Trimming stripped 6 bases from V and 2 bases from J, with 17 bases between. The CDR3 reads CASSPSLRLGNQPQHF. The DNA of the CDR3 is TGTGCCAGCAGCCCGTCCCTTCGTCTCGGCAATCAGCCCCAGCATTTT.

The J gene is TRBJ1-1, the V gene TRBV28, with D uncertain. Trimming left V 6 bases short and J 6 bases short, with 20 bases between. The germline gives CDR1 MDHEN, CDR2 SYDVKM. The CDR3 is 15 residues long. The CDR3 sequence: CASSPGVRPGAEAFF. As DNA, the CDR3 is TGTGCCAGCAGCCCGGGAGTTAGGCCAGGTGCTGAAGCTTTCTTT.

By frequency in the sample, this clone is medium-sized. The V gene is TRBV12-5, the J gene TRBJ2-5, with D perhaps TRBD2 (5 bases). The CDR3 is made up of 14 amino acids. The V end lost 4 bases, the J end lost 4 bases, and 13 bases lay between the germline ends. Germline-derived CDR1 and CDR2 are LGHNT and FRNRAP. The CDR3 is CASGWMDRGETQYF. The CDR3 DNA reads as TGTGCTAGTGGTTGGATGGACCGGGGAGAGACCCAGTACTTC.

J is TRBJ2-7 and V is TRBV5-1; maybe TRBD1 (7 bases). CDR3 length: 16 residues. Germline-derived CDR1 and CDR2 are SGHRS and YFSETQ. The V end lost 4 bases, the J end lost 3 bases, and 20 bases lay between the germline ends. DNA of the CDR3: TGCGCCAGCAGCCCCCCAATTGACAGGGAGGACTACGAGCAGTACTTC. Protein product: CASSPPIDREDYEQYF.

The rearrangement joins TRBV4-1 to TRBJ2-7; 10 positions match TRBD1. Per germline, CDR1 MGHRA and CDR2 YSYEKL. The CDR3 has 17 amino acids. The V and J ends lost 1 base and 7 bases, in that order; junction bases with no gene match: 13. The CDR3 DNA reads TGCGCCAGCAGCCAAGTAGAGCGCCGGGACAGGGGTTTTGAGCAGTACTTC. Protein sequence: CASSQVERRDRGFEQYF.

The V gene is TRBV4-2, the J gene TRBJ2-5, with 8 bases identical to TRBD1. Unmatched junction bases numbered 8, after V lost 3 bases and J lost 2 bases. Germline-derived CDR1 and CDR2 are LGHNA and YNFKEQ. The CDR3 length is 16 residues. The CDR3 DNA reads as TGTGCCAGCAGCCACGACAGACAGGGGAGTCAAGAGACCCAGTACTTC. This translates into CASSHDRQGSQETQYF.

The chain links TRBV6-1 to TRBJ2-3; 12 bases match TRBD2. The V segment lost 10 bases and the J segment 4 bases; nucleotides outside the gene matches: 9. The germline V gene encodes CDR1 MNHNS and CDR2 SASEGT. The CDR3 consists of 15 residues. DNA for the CDR3: TGTGCCATCAGACTGACTAGCGGGAGCCCAGATACGCAGTATTTT. Amino acid sequence: CAIRLTSGSPDTQYF.

The V call is TRBV28, the J call TRBJ2-3, with D possibly being TRBD1 (6 bases). CDR1 and CDR2 from the germline V gene are MDHEN and SYDVKM. CDR3 size: 16 residues. Trimming removed 2 bases at V and 2 bases at J, with 14 bases between. The CDR3 loop reads CASSLVLGQPTDTQYF. CDR3 DNA: TGTGCCAGCAGTTTAGTTCTGGGACAACCCACAGATACGCAGTATTTT.

The genes are TRBV28 and TRBJ1-5; no definite D call. V shed 8 bases and J shed 0 bases, with 14 bases lying between them. This CDR3 is 15 amino acids long. In germline, CDR1 is MDHEN, CDR2 SYDVKM. CDR3 coding DNA: TGTGCCAGCTCTATGGGCAGAAATAGCAATCAGCCCCAGCATTTT. It yields the protein CASSMGRNSNQPQHF. The complete variable domain, with remaining parts taken from reference TRBV28 and TRBJ1-5, reads DVKVTQSSRYLVKRTGEKVFLECVQDMDHENMFWYRQDPGLGLRLIYFSYDVKMKEKGDIPEGYSVSREKKERFSLILESASTNQTSMYLCASSMGRNSNQPQHFGDGTRLSIL.

This clone was seen once. V is TRBV2 and J is TRBJ2-7; 10 nucleotides line up with TRBD1. CDR1 and CDR2 (germline): SNHLY, FYNNEI. V lost 1 base, J lost 3 bases, and 3 bases stayed unmatched. The CDR3 is made up of 15 amino acids. The DNA of the CDR3 is TGTGCCAGCAGTGAAGTCGGGACAGGGGTCTACGAGCAGTACTTC. Translated: CASSEVGTGVYEQYF.

A single count supports this clone. The J gene is TRBJ2-7, the V gene TRBV7-9; maybe TRBD1 (7 bases). V lost 4 bases, J lost 6 bases, and 22 bases lay in between. CDR1 and CDR2 from the germline V gene are SEHNR and FQNEAQ (reference sequence). The CDR3 length is 16 residues. The CDR3 DNA reads as TGTGCCAGCAGCTCCCCTAGTGCGGAGGGGGCGCCCGAGCAGTACTTC. This codes for CASSSPSAEGAPEQYF.

J is TRBJ2-3 and V is TRBV11-2; 8 bases are a match to TRBD1. The CDR3 is 16 residues long. Trimming cost V 5 bases and J 4 bases; bases outside gene matches: 11. CDR1 SGHAT and CDR2 FQNNGV come from the germline V gene. CDR3 region: CASSPRGPNRPDTQYF. The CDR3 bases are TGTGCCAGCAGCCCCAGGGGGCCCAACAGACCAGATACGCAGTATTTT.

The chain uses TRBV9 and TRBJ2-1, with 11 bases aligning to TRBD2. The CDR3 loop spans 18 amino acids. J was trimmed by 3 bases and V by 3 bases; bases with no gene match: 11. Germline CDR1 is SGDLS and CDR2 is YYNGEE. This CDR3 reads CASSAPFSGLADYNEQFF. DNA for the CDR3: TGTGCCAGCAGCGCCCCCTTTTCGGGACTAGCGGACTACAATGAGCAGTTCTTC.

CDR3 sequence: CASSPAPEVSYEQYF. The CDR3 nucleotides are TGTGCCAGCAGCCCCGCCCCGGAGGTATCCTACGAGCAGTACTTC. The chain has TRBV7-9 and TRBJ2-7; perhaps TRBD2 as D (5 bases). CDR3 length equals 15 residues. Germline V lookup: CDR1 SEHNR, CDR2 FQNEAQ (reference sequence). V was shortened by 5 bases and J by 1 base, with 15 bases between the two germline ends.

The J gene is TRBJ2-2, the V gene TRBV27; 9 positions match TRBD2. V was pared by 4 bases and J by 4 bases, with 7 bases of the junction left unmatched. Germline V CDR1 and CDR2: MNHEY, SMNVEV (reference sequence). The CDR3 is 16 residues long. The DNA of the CDR3 is TGTGCCAGCAGTTGGGTAGCGGGAGCATCCACCGGGGAGCTGTTTTTT. It yields the protein CASSWVAGASTGELFF.

V usage is TRBV14 and J usage is TRBJ2-7; 11 bases align to TRBD2. The CDR3 is 15 amino acids. V lost 4 bases to trimming and J lost 5 bases; unmatched junction nucleotides: 7. CDR1 is SGHDN, CDR2 FVKESK, per germline. The CDR3 region has the DNA TGTGCCAGCAGCCGCCGTCTAGCGGGAGGCCACGAGCAGTACTTC. It specifies CASSRRLAGGHEQYF.

This clone was counted a few times. This sequence joins TRBV9 and TRBJ2-7; 9 nucleotides align to TRBD1. This CDR3 region has 14 residues. V was pared by 1 base and J by 7 bases, with 6 bases of the junction left unmatched. Germline V gene sequence: CDR1 SGDLS, CDR2 YYNGEE. The CDR3 sequence is CASSVSYRGREQYF. The CDR3, as DNA: TGTGCCAGCAGCGTAAGCTACAGGGGGCGAGAGCAGTACTTC.

J is TRBJ1-3 and V is TRBV5-1, with a weak D call TRBD1 (5 bases). CDR3 size: 17 residues. V dropped 6 bases and J dropped 0 bases, with 19 bases sitting between them. CDR1 is SGHRS, CDR2 YFSETQ, per germline. Written as DNA, the CDR3 is TGCGCCAGCAACTCGAGAAAGACAGAATTCTCTGGAAACACCATATATTTT. This codes for CASNSRKTEFSGNTIYF.

The rearrangement joins TRBV7-3 to TRBJ2-3; tentative D call: TRBD2 (6 bases). V lost 2 bases to trimming and J lost 0 bases, with 9 bases between them. The CDR3 loop spans 15 amino acids. In germline, CDR1 is SGHTA, CDR2 FQGTGA. The CDR3 region has the DNA TGTGCCAGCAGCTTATCGGCGGGGAGCACAGATACGCAGTATTTT. Its translation: CASSLSAGSTDTQYF.

The genes are TRBV27 and TRBJ2-7, with D maybe TRBD1 (5 bases). Germline assignment: CDR1 MNHEY and CDR2 SMNVEV (reference sequence). CDR3 size: 14 residues. V shed 0 bases and J shed 5 bases, with 11 bases lying between them. CDR3 protein: CASSLSFRAHEQYF. The CDR3, as DNA: TGTGCCAGCAGTTTATCGTTCAGGGCCCACGAGCAGTACTTC.

The chain carries TRBV7-9 and TRBJ1-1, with TRBD1 matching 7 bases. Germline values: CDR1 SEHNR, CDR2 FQNEAQ (reference sequence). J lost 7 bases, V lost 3 bases, and 2 bases had no gene match. CDR3 length: 12 amino acids. DNA of the CDR3: TGTGCCAGCAGCTTCACAGGGGATGAAGCTTTCTTT. Its translation is CASSFTGDEAFF.

J is TRBJ2-5 and V is TRBV27; 10 bases match TRBD1. CDR3 length equals 15 residues. Unmatched junction bases numbered 5, after V lost 3 bases and J lost 4 bases. Germline V gene lookup returns CDR1 MNHEY and CDR2 SMNVEV (reference sequence). CDR3 region: CASSFGTGVGETQYF. CDR3 nucleotide sequence: TGTGCCAGCAGTTTTGGGACAGGGGTAGGAGAGACCCAGTACTTC.

This clone turned up a few times. J is TRBJ2-7 and V is TRBV29-1, with TRBD1 matching 7 bases. Germline-derived CDR1 and CDR2 are SQVTM and ANQGSEA. The CDR3 has 13 amino acids. V lost 6 bases, J lost 2 bases, and 7 bases stayed unmatched. The CDR3 coding sequence is TGCAGCGTAAGTCAGGGGGACCCCTACGAGCAGTACTTC. It is translated as CSVSQGDPYEQYF.

V is TRBV9 and J is TRBJ2-1, with D unclear. CDR1 and CDR2 from the germline V gene are SGDLS and YYNGEE. This CDR3 region has 13 residues. Trimming removed 0 bases at V and 8 bases at J, with 9 bases between. CDR3 residues: CASSVAYEDEQFF. CDR3 bases: TGTGCCAGCAGCGTAGCCTATGAGGATGAGCAGTTCTTC.

The genes are TRBV10-3 and TRBJ2-5, with D uncertain. CDR1 and CDR2 (germline): ENHRY, SYGVKD. The CDR3 sequence is 12 residues long. The ends were cut back, 3 bases at V and 0 bases at J, with 2 bases in the middle. The CDR3 spells CAISEDQETQYF. CDR3 nucleotides: TGTGCCATCAGTGAAGACCAAGAGACCCAGTACTTC.

This CDR3 reads CASSLFPGSYEQYF. In DNA form, the CDR3 reads TGTGCCAGCAGCTTATTCCCAGGGTCGTACGAGCAGTACTTC. The chain employs TRBV7-3 and TRBJ2-7; D is perhaps TRBD1 (5 bases). From germline, CDR1 is SGHTA and CDR2 FQGTGA. Trimming shortened V by 2 bases and J by 4 bases, and 12 bases separated the two germline ends. This CDR3 comprises 14 residues.

This chain uses TRBV28 with TRBJ1-5, with TRBD1 as a possible D gene (6 bases). The V and J ends lost 7 bases and 2 bases respectively, with 18 bases between them. The CDR3 extends over 16 amino acids. From germline, CDR1 is MDHEN and CDR2 SYDVKM. This chain's CDR3 is CASTLGWGAGNQPQHF. The CDR3 DNA is TGTGCCAGCACCCTCGGTTGGGGGGCTGGCAATCAGCCCCAGCATTTT.